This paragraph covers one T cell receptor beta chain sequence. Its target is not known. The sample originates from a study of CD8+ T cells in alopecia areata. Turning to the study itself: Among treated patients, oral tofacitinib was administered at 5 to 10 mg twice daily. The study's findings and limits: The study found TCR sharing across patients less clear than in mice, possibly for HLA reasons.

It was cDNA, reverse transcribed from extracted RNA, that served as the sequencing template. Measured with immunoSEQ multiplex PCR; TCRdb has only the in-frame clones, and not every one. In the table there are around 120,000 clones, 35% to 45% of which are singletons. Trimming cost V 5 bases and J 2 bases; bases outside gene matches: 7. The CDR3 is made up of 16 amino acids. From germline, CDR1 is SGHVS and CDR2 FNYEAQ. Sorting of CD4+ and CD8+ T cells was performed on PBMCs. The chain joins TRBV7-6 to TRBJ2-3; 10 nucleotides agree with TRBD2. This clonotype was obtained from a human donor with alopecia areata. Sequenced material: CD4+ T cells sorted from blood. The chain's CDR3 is CASSPRTSGFTDTQYF. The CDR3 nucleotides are TGTGCCAGCAGCCCGAGGACTAGCGGTTTCACAGATACGCAGTATTTT.